The rows below give T cell receptor beta chains drawn from one sample of a study of blood T cell repertoires in COVID-19. Method: immunoSEQ multiplex PCR; TCRdb's copy keeps in-frame clones and lacks some. Here the sample spans a few hundred thousand clones, roughly 84% being singletons. The sample comprised PBMCs or T cells enriched from blood (not recorded which). These receptors originate from a middle-aged man who had recovered from COVID-19. The CDR3 runs from the conserved cysteine through the conserved F or W. The D gene is left open where the match is weak. Clone size is stated in some rows and not others, as once, few, many or a class when expanded.

NA TRBJ1-5 TRBD1 18 TRBV4-1 TGCGCCAGCAGCCAAGATCATAAGGAGACAGGGGGCGGTCAGCCCCAGCATTTT CASSQDHKETGGGQPQHF
NA TRBJ1-1 TRBD1 15 TRBV13 TGTGCCAGCAGCCTTTCAGCCCTAGGGGGCGCTCGGGCTTTCTTT CASSLSALGGARAFF
NA TRBJ2-5 TRBD2 16 TRBV5-8 TGTGCCAGCAGCTGGACTCAACTAGCGGGGGGAGAGACCCAGTACTTC CASSWTQLAGGETQYF
NA TRBJ1-2 TRBD1 15 TRBV5-8 TGTGCCAGCAGCGTGGAAACGGGACAGGGAGTTGGCTACACCTTC CASSVETGQGVGYTF
NA TRBJ2-7 TRBD2 15 TRBV6-5 TGTGCCAGCAGTTCCCCCGGGACTAGTAACTACGAGCAGTACTTC CASSSPGTSNYEQYF
NA TRBJ1-6 NA 18 TRBV27 TGTGCCAGCAGTTTATTGGGGAATGGCCCAGAACGGGGATCACCCCTCCACTTT CASSLLGNGPERGSPLHF
NA TRBJ1-3 NA 14 TRBV7-2 TGTGCCAGCAGCCCCACTCCATACGGAAACACCATATATTTT CASSPTPYGNTIYF
NA TRBJ1-1 NA 16 TRBV5-4 TGTGCCAGCATGAAGGGGTCCCCACCAATGAACACTGAAGCTTTCTTT CASMKGSPPMNTEAFF
once TRBJ2-3 TRBD2 16 TRBV6-5 TGTGCCAGCAGTTCCCTACTAGCGGGGGGTCCAGATACGCAGTATTTT CASSSLLAGGPDTQYF
few TRBJ2-1 NA 13 TRBV11-3 TGTGCCAGCAGCCCAATGACTGTTAATGAGCAGTTCTTC CASSPMTVNEQFF
NA TRBJ1-6 NA 16 TRBV10-2 TGCGCCAGCAGAGTGAGTCGGTGGGAGAGGAATTCACCCCTCCACTTT CASRVSRWERNSPLHF
NA TRBJ1-3 NA 14 TRBV5-1 TGCGCCAGCAGACCCGAGGGTACAGGAAACACCATATATTTT CASRPEGTGNTIYF
NA TRBJ2-1 TRBD1 13 TRBV2 TGTGCCAGCACTGTGACAGGGGCGATTGAGCAGTTCTTC CASTVTGAIEQFF
NA TRBJ1-4 NA 11 TRBV28 TGTGCCAGCAGTGAGACGCTAGAACTGTTTTTT CASSETLELFF
NA TRBJ2-7 TRBD2 15 TRBV7-2 TGTGCCAGCAGCTGGACTAGCGGGAGCTCCTACGAGCAGTACTTC CASSWTSGSSYEQYF
NA TRBJ1-4 NA 12 TRBV10-3 TGTGCCATCAGTGAGTCTGGCGAAAAACTGTTTTTT CAISESGEKLFF
NA TRBJ1-5 NA 17 TRBV19 TGTGCCAGTAGTCGGAGGGAATCGGGATTCGGCAATCAGCCCCAGCATTTT CASSRRESGFGNQPQHF
NA TRBJ1-1 TRBD1 14 TRBV28 TGTGCCAGCACCCGGACAGGGTTTGGGGGTGAAGCTTTCTTT CASTRTGFGGEAFF
few TRBJ1-2 TRBD1 13 TRBV6-5 TGTGCCAGCAGGCCGGGACAGCCCTATGGCTACACCTTC CASRPGQPYGYTF
NA TRBJ1-5 TRBD1 14 TRBV2 TGTGCCAGCAGCCACAGGACAGGGATGCAGCCCCAGCATTTT CASSHRTGMQPQHF
NA TRBJ1-6 TRBD1 14 TRBV7-6 TGTGCCAGCTCGATGGGACAGAATAATTCACCCCTCCACTTT CASSMGQNNSPLHF
NA TRBJ2-2 TRBD2 16 TRBV19 TGTGCCAGTAGTAGCCCGGGACTAGCGGGAGTTGGGGAGCTGTTTTTT CASSSPGLAGVGELFF
NA TRBJ1-5 NA 17 TRBV28 TGTGCCAGCAGTTTATTCGCAGGGGTGGATAGCAATCAGCCCCAGCATTTT CASSLFAGVDSNQPQHF
NA TRBJ1-1 NA 14 TRBV3-1/TRBV3-2 TGTGCCAGCAGCCAAAGGGGGGGAACTTCTGAAGCTTTCTTT CASSQRGGTSEAFF
NA TRBJ2-3 TRBD1 16 TRBV15 TGTGCCACCACACACAGGGGGTTCATGGACACAGATACGCAGTATTTT CATTHRGFMDTDTQYF
NA TRBJ2-3 NA 14 TRBV9 TGTGCCAGCAGCGTTCTGTCCGCCGGGGATACGCAGTATTTT CASSVLSAGDTQYF
once TRBJ2-3 TRBD2 15 TRBV6-5 TGTGCCAGCGGAGTAGAGCGGGGGGGCACAGATACGCAGTATTTT CASGVERGGTDTQYF
NA TRBJ1-2 TRBD1 15 TRBV7-9 TGTGCCAGCAGCCTAGGACAGGCCGGAATCTATGGCTACACCTTC CASSLGQAGIYGYTF
NA TRBJ2-1 TRBD2 15 TRBV5-1 TGCGCCAGCAGCTTGGGACTAGCGGGGGGGCACGAGCAGTTCTTC CASSLGLAGGHEQFF
NA TRBJ1-1 NA 14 TRBV7-2 TGTGCCAGCAGCCCTGAGGACATGCCCACTGAAGCTTTCTTT CASSPEDMPTEAFF
NA TRBJ1-1 NA 13 TRBV5-6 TGTGCCAGCAGCTTGGGAGGCCACACTGAAGCTTTCTTT CASSLGGHTEAFF
NA TRBJ2-7 NA 16 TRBV18 TGTGCCAGCTCACTGGGCAGGGTAGTCGCTTCCTACGAGCAGTACTTC CASSLGRVVASYEQYF
NA TRBJ1-4 TRBD1 12 TRBV19 TGTGCCATAGGACAGGGGGATGAAAAACTGTTTTTT CAIGQGDEKLFF
NA TRBJ1-5 TRBD1 15 TRBV5-8 TGTGCCAGCAGCGGCCGGGACAGGGGAGATCAGCCCCAGCATTTT CASSGRDRGDQPQHF
once TRBJ2-7 NA 15 TRBV9 TGTGCCAGCAGCGTAGATGGCCGTCCGGGGTACGAGCAGTACTTC CASSVDGRPGYEQYF
NA TRBJ1-5 TRBD1 17 TRBV7-2 TGTGCCAGCAGCTTAGTTGACAGGGCCTATAGCAATCAGCCCCAGCATTTT CASSLVDRAYSNQPQHF